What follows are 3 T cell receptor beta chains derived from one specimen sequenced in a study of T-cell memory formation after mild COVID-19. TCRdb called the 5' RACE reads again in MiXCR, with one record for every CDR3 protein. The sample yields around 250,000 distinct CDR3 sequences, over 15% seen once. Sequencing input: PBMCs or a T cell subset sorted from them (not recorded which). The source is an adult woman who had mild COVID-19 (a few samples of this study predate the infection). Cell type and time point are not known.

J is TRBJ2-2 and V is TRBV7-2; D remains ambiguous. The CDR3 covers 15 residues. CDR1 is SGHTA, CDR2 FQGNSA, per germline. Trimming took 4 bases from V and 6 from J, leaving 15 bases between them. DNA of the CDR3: TGTGCCAGCAGCTCCCGCGTTTCGTCGGCCGGGGAGCTGTTTTTT. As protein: CASSSRVSSAGELFF.

In DNA, the CDR3 is TGTGCCAGCAGGTCAGACACGGTGAACACTGAAGCTTTCTTT. Protein sequence: CASRSDTVNTEAFF. The chain recombines TRBV12-3 or TRBV12-4 with TRBJ1-1; no definite D call. Trimming removed 6 bases from V and 0 bases from J, with 11 bases in between. This CDR3 is built from 14 residues.

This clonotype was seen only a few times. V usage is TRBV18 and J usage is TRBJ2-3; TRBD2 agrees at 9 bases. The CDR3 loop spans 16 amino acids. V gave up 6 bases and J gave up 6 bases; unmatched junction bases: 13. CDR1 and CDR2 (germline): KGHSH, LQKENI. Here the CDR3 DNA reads TGTGCCAGCTCCGTCGGACTAGCGAGGGTCAGCGATACGCAGTATTTT. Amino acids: CASSVGLARVSDTQYF.